The 32 T cell receptor beta chains given below trace back to one sample, sequenced in a study of shared clonotypes between healthy human individuals. Terminally differentiated effector memory CD45RA+ cells were excluded by CCR7 positive selection of CD45RO-negative cells. Sequencing used immunoSEQ multiplex PCR; TCRdb keeps in-frame clones, though not all of them. The sample includes 2 million to 2.5 million clones, about 93% of them seen just once. The sequencing input was naive CD8+ T cells from PBMCs. These receptors were taken from a man younger than 35 in good health. Some clones in this sample may be carry-over from other donors' samples.

This clone was found once. The chain combines TRBV27 with TRBJ1-2; unclear D gene. CDR3 length equals 15 residues. The V and J ends lost 0 bases and 4 bases respectively, with 12 bases between them. The germline gives CDR1 MNHEY, CDR2 SMNVEV (reference sequence). This chain's CDR3 is CASSLSIAIPYGYTF. In nucleotides, the CDR3 is TGTGCCAGCAGTTTATCGATCGCAATCCCCTATGGCTACACCTTC.

The chain joins TRBV7-9 to TRBJ2-7, with D perhaps matching TRBD2 (6 bases). There are 19 residues in the CDR3. Deletions cut 0 bases from V and 3 bases from J, with 24 bases between. The germline V gene has CDR1 SEHNR and CDR2 FQNEAQ (reference sequence). The DNA of the CDR3 is TGTGCCAGCAGCTTAGCCCCGGGGGACCGAACTTACGGGCGCTACGAGCAGTACTTC. Its protein product is CASSLAPGDRTYGRYEQYF.

The rearrangement uses TRBV5-6 and TRBJ1-2, with D possibly TRBD1 on 6 matching bases. The CDR3 extends over 16 amino acids. Germline V gene lookup returns CDR1 SGHDT and CDR2 YYEEEE. Between the trimmed V and J ends, which lost 4 bases and 5 bases, there was a span of 21 bases. The CDR3 here is CASSLGLGQMKYGYTF. CDR3 in DNA: TGTGCCAGCAGCCTGGGGTTAGGACAGATGAAGTATGGCTACACCTTC.

CDR3 in amino acids: CASSTSGGTALDYGYTF. The CDR3 DNA reads TGTGCCAGCAGCACTTCGGGAGGGACAGCCCTTGACTATGGCTACACCTTC. The J gene is TRBJ1-2, the V gene TRBV7-9; 7 positions match TRBD1. The CDR3 sequence is 17 residues long. V lost 5 bases to trimming and J lost 3 bases; unmatched junction nucleotides: 15. Germline V gene sequence: CDR1 SEHNR, CDR2 FQNEAQ (reference sequence).

The genes are TRBV20-1 and TRBJ2-3, with 7 bases fitting TRBD1. V lost 6 bases and J lost 5; bases outside the gene matches: 2. Looked up from germline, CDR1 is DFQATT and CDR2 is SNEGSKA (reference sequence). The CDR3 has 11 amino acids. The CDR3 bases are TGCAGTGCCGGACAGGAAGATACGCAGTATTTT. Protein product: CSAGQEDTQYF.

V usage is TRBV4-3 and J usage is TRBJ2-5; perhaps D is TRBD1 or TRBD2 (5 bases each). V dropped 0 bases and J dropped 1 base, with 15 bases sitting between them. The germline V gene encodes CDR1 LGHNA and CDR2 YSLEER. The CDR3 runs 17 residues. The DNA for the CDR3 is TGCGCCAGCAGCCAAGAATGGGGGAGTGGTTTCCAAGAGACCCAGTACTTC. Its protein product is CASSQEWGSGFQETQYF.

The chain uses TRBV19 and TRBJ2-7; the D gene is possibly TRBD2 (6 bases). The CDR3 extends over 13 amino acids. Germline CDR1 is LNHDA and CDR2 is SQIVND (reference sequence). V gave up 10 bases and J gave up 0 bases, with 13 bases separating them. CDR3 nucleotide sequence: TGTGCCACCACGGGACTTAGCTCCTACGAGCAGTACTTC. Translation gives CATTGLSSYEQYF.

This rearrangement joins TRBV27 to TRBJ2-5; 7 nucleotides align to TRBD2. The CDR3 runs to 15 residues. The trim removed 3 bases at V and 7 bases at J, leaving 11 bases unmatched. Germline loops: CDR1 MNHEY, CDR2 SMNVEV (reference sequence). CDR3 sequence reads: CASSLRRSGGGTQYF. In nucleotides, the CDR3 is TGTGCCAGCAGTTTGAGGAGATCGGGGGGAGGGACCCAGTACTTC.

The chain carries TRBV28 and TRBJ2-1; TRBD1 is a possible D gene (6 bases). Germline loops: CDR1 MDHEN, CDR2 SYDVKM. The V gene lost 6 bases and the J gene lost 10 bases, with 19 bases spanning the gap. The CDR3 spans 14 residues. DNA for the CDR3: TGTGCCAGCAGGGGGACACGGGAATTTTGGGAGCAGTTCTTC. Residues: CASRGTREFWEQFF.

This clone was observed once. This rearrangement joins TRBV6-4 to TRBJ2-7, with 13 nucleotides matching TRBD2. The V gene end was trimmed by 9 bases and the J gene end by 2 bases; junction bases not matched to a gene: 16. CDR1 MRHNA and CDR2 SNTAGT come from the germline V gene. The CDR3 is 18 residues long. CDR3 coding DNA: TGTGCCAGTCCTGGACTAGCGGGAGTCCACCCCCCTACCTACGAGCAGTACTTC. The encoded protein is CASPGLAGVHPPTYEQYF.

The genes are TRBV11-2 and TRBJ2-7, with D uncertain. The length of the CDR3 is 14 residues. V was cut by 3 bases and J by 5 bases, with 14 bases left in between. Germline V gene data show CDR1 as SGHAT and CDR2 as FQNNGV. CDR3: CASSLDFLVDEQYF. The CDR3 DNA reads TGTGCCAGCAGCTTGGATTTCCTCGTGGACGAGCAGTACTTC.

The chain links TRBV30 to TRBJ2-5, with D possibly called TRBD1 or TRBD2 (5 bases each). The tail of the sequence fits TRBJ2-7 better, so the J call may be wrong. Per germline, CDR1 GTSNPN and CDR2 SVGIG (reference sequence). This CDR3 contains 13 residues. CDR3 in amino acids: CAWAHGGNYEQYF. In nucleotides, the CDR3 is TGTGCCTGGGCCCATGGGGGTAACTACGAGCAGTACTTC.

The V gene is TRBV7-6, the J gene TRBJ1-1; D is undetermined. This CDR3 comprises 14 residues. The V gene's germline CDR1 is SGHVS and CDR2 FNYEAQ. V was cut by 0 bases and J by 8 bases, with 13 bases left in between. The CDR3 protein is CASSLASKSTEAFF. CDR3 bases: TGTGCCAGCAGCTTAGCCTCCAAATCGACCGAAGCTTTCTTT.

About this clone: Sequence at one end of the junction differs from germline and may be a read error. J is TRBJ1-1 and V is TRBV27; unclear D gene. CDR3 size: 14 residues. CDR1 is MNHEY, CDR2 SMNVEV, per germline (reference sequence). The CDR3 spells CVSSPRREFTEAFF. As DNA, the CDR3 is TGTGTCAGCAGTCCCCGAAGGGAATTCACTGAAGCTTTCTTT.

The chain employs TRBV28 and TRBJ2-7; a weak D match, TRBD2 (6 bases). Germline V CDR1 and CDR2: MDHEN, SYDVKM. The V and J ends lost 7 bases and 3 bases respectively, with 22 bases between them. The CDR3 totals 16 residues. The CDR3 nucleotides are TGTGCCAGCATCACCTGGAGGGGACGCGAGCACTACGAGCAGTACTTC. Translated, it gives CASITWRGREHYEQYF.

The chain employs TRBV6-1 and TRBJ2-7; TRBD1 matches 7 bases. Trimming removed 6 bases from V and 2 bases from J; junction bases left unmatched: 4. The length of the CDR3 is 13 residues. CDR1 and CDR2 (germline): MNHNS, SASEGT. The CDR3 spells CASRPGQTYEQYF. The CDR3 DNA follows: TGTGCCAGCAGGCCGGGACAGACCTACGAGCAGTACTTC.

The chain is built from TRBV9 and TRBJ1-2, with D possibly being TRBD1 (5 bases). V was shortened by 5 bases and J by 1 base, with 12 bases between the two germline ends. The germline CDR1 and CDR2 sequences are SGDLS and YYNGEE. This CDR3 has 14 residues. CDR3 bases: TGTGCCAGCAGAGACTCGGGGGGTAACTATGGCTACACCTTC. Its protein product is CASRDSGGNYGYTF.

The chain links TRBV27 to TRBJ2-7, with a possible D match to TRBD2 (5 bases). The CDR3 sequence is 15 residues long. In germline, CDR1 is MNHEY, CDR2 SMNVEV (reference sequence). Trimming stripped 3 bases from V and 4 bases from J, with 16 bases between. The CDR3 spells CASSFGVGGLYEQYF. The DNA for the CDR3 is TGTGCCAGCAGTTTCGGGGTGGGCGGACTGTACGAGCAGTACTTC.

The rearrangement uses TRBV28 and TRBJ1-1; TRBD1 is a possible D gene (5 bases). Germline V gene lookup returns CDR1 MDHEN and CDR2 SYDVKM. CDR3 size: 14 residues. V was shortened by 9 bases and J by 5 bases, with 19 bases between the two germline ends. The CDR3 nucleotides are TGTGCCAGTGGGGAGGTCACGGGGGGAACTGAAGCTTTCTTT. It yields the protein CASGEVTGGTEAFF. The full variable domain, completed using reference TRBV28 and TRBJ1-1, is DVKVTQSSRYLVKRTGEKVFLECVQDMDHENMFWYRQDPGLGLRLIYFSYDVKMKEKGDIPEGYSVSREKKERFSLILESASTNQTSMYLCASGEVTGGTEAFFGQGTRLTVV.

The J gene is TRBJ2-7, the V gene TRBV25-1, with TRBD2 as a possible D gene (5 bases). V was pared by 2 bases and J by 6 bases, with 11 bases between. There are 13 residues in the CDR3. CDR1 and CDR2 (germline): MGHDK, SYGVNS. The CDR3: CASSERGSSEQYF. DNA for the CDR3: TGTGCCAGCAGTGAACGGGGATCGAGCGAGCAGTACTTC.

This chain uses TRBV11-2 with TRBJ2-1; the match to TRBD2 covers 7 bases. Unmatched junction bases numbered 8, after V lost 4 bases and J lost 2 bases. Germline V gene lookup returns CDR1 SGHAT and CDR2 FQNNGV. CDR3 length: 16 residues. This chain's CDR3 is CASSSGGEGPYNEQFF. Here the CDR3 DNA reads TGTGCCAGCAGCTCTGGAGGGGAGGGCCCCTACAATGAGCAGTTCTTC.

The gene calls are TRBV9 and TRBJ2-7, with TRBD2 identical over 8 bases. This CDR3 comprises 14 residues. From germline, CDR1 is SGDLS and CDR2 YYNGEE. V gave up 4 bases and J gave up 6 bases; unmatched junction bases: 9. As DNA, the CDR3 is TGTGCCAGCAGCCCGTTCAGCGGGAGCCCCGAGCAGTACTTC. Protein sequence: CASSPFSGSPEQYF.

This clone was recorded only once. CDR3 amino acids: CASSDPGHQMSSYNEQFF. The CDR3 DNA reads TGTGCCAGCAGTGACCCTGGACACCAAATGAGCTCCTACAATGAGCAGTTCTTC. The chain employs TRBV25-1 and TRBJ2-1, with D maybe TRBD1 (5 bases). Per the germline V gene, CDR1 is MGHDK and CDR2 is SYGVNS. Trimming cost V 3 bases and J 0 bases, with 18 bases left between them. This CDR3 contains 18 residues.

The chain recombines TRBV9 with TRBJ2-1; 11 bases match TRBD2. The V segment lost 3 bases and the J segment 9 bases; nucleotides outside the gene matches: 11. From germline, CDR1 is SGDLS and CDR2 YYNGEE. The CDR3 contains 16 residues. DNA of the CDR3: TGTGCCAGCAGCGAACGACTAGCGGGACCCCGGAGTGAGCAGTTCTTC. As protein: CASSERLAGPRSEQFF.

CDR3 in amino acids: CASSYLDSPYPIQETQYF. Here the CDR3 DNA reads TGTGCCAGCAGCTACTTGGACAGCCCCTACCCAATCCAAGAGACCCAGTACTTC. The V call is TRBV7-8, the J call TRBJ2-5, with D possibly being TRBD1 (6 bases). This CDR3 region has 18 residues. V lost 4 bases to trimming and J lost 1 base, with 22 bases between them. Germline V lookup: CDR1 SGHVS, CDR2 FQNEAQ.

Details on this clone: Distinct nucleotide sequences in the sample also encode this CDR3. J is TRBJ2-7 and V is TRBV18, with D possibly called TRBD1 or TRBD2 (5 bases each). CDR1 and CDR2 from the germline V gene are KGHSH and LQKENI. This CDR3 comprises 14 residues. Trimming pared 3 bases from V and 0 bases from J, leaving 9 bases between. Here the CDR3 reads CASSPGDYSYEQYF. Here the CDR3 DNA reads TGTGCCAGCTCACCGGGGGATTACTCCTACGAGCAGTACTTC.

This clone has just one count. The J gene is TRBJ2-4, the V gene TRBV7-9, with 7 bases that match TRBD2. The germline V gene encodes CDR1 SEHNR and CDR2 FQNEAQ (reference sequence). The CDR3 has 14 amino acids. The V and J ends lost 5 bases and 6 bases, in that order; junction bases with no gene match: 7. DNA for the CDR3: TGTGCCAGCAGCCCGAGGGAGGGCACAAACATTCAGTACTTC. It specifies CASSPREGTNIQYF.

The chain is built from TRBV4-1 and TRBJ2-7; the match to TRBD2 covers 7 bases. The CDR3 sequence is 15 residues long. The trim removed 1 base at V and 3 bases at J, leaving 6 bases unmatched. In germline, CDR1 is MGHRA, CDR2 YSYEKL. The CDR3 nucleotides are TGCGCCAGCAGCCAAGTCGCGGGAGAGTTCTACGAGCAGTACTTC. Translation gives CASSQVAGEFYEQYF.

V usage is TRBV7-9 and J usage is TRBJ1-3; D gene ambiguous. The CDR3 runs 16 residues. The germline V gene has CDR1 SEHNR and CDR2 FQNEAQ (reference sequence). Deletions cut 5 bases from V and 2 bases from J, with 16 bases between. The CDR3 sequence: CASSPRGEGAGNTIYF. CDR3 coding DNA: TGTGCCAGCAGCCCGCGTGGGGAGGGAGCTGGAAACACCATATATTTT.

V is TRBV2 and J is TRBJ1-4, with D unclear. Germline CDR1 is SNHLY and CDR2 is FYNNEI. The length of the CDR3 is 14 residues. The V and J ends lost 4 bases and 2 bases respectively, with 8 bases between them. This CDR3 reads CASSGRGTNEKLFF. The CDR3 nucleotides read TGTGCCAGCAGTGGTCGTGGGACTAATGAAAAACTGTTTTTT.

A few counts support this clone. This chain uses TRBV28 with TRBJ1-1; a possible D gene is TRBD1 (6 bases). Germline V lookup: CDR1 MDHEN, CDR2 SYDVKM. This CDR3 is built from 14 residues. V lost 7 bases to trimming and J lost 3 bases, with 15 bases between them. In nucleotides, the CDR3 is TGTGCCAGCACATCACTCGGACAGTACACTGAAGCTTTCTTT. Residues: CASTSLGQYTEAFF.

The chain has TRBV7-9 and TRBJ2-7; D perhaps matches TRBD1 (5 bases). V was shortened by 5 bases and J by 12 bases, with 20 bases between the two germline ends. CDR1 and CDR2 from the germline V gene are SEHNR and FQNEAQ (reference sequence). This CDR3 spans 13 amino acids. CDR3 in amino acids: CASSPSLQARRYF. The CDR3 nucleotides are TGTGCCAGCAGCCCCTCGTTACAGGCCCGACGGTACTTC. Together with reference TRBV7-9 and TRBJ2-7, the CDR3 gives the full variable domain: DTGVSQNPRHKITKRGQNVTFRCDPISEHNRLYWYRQTLGQGPEFLTYFQNEAQLEKSRLLSDRFSAERPKGSFSTLEIQRTEQGDSAMYLCASSPSLQARRYFGPGTRLTVT.